The 2 T cell receptor beta chains listed next were all sequenced from one sample in a study of CD4 and CD8 cells across lung adenocarcinoma regions. TCRdb used MiXCR to reprocess the PCR reads, holding one entry per CDR3 protein. This table has several thousand distinct CDR3 sequences, around 60% appearing once. Sequencing used CD4+ T cells from the center of a lung tumor. The source is a male donor with lung adenocarcinoma. The CD4 and CD8 labels of this study may be unreliable.

V is TRBV6-5 and J is TRBJ2-5, with a weak D call TRBD1 (7 bases). The better agreement between TRBJ2-7 and the DNA end casts doubt on the J call. This CDR3 has 15 residues. Looked up from germline, CDR1 is MNHEY and CDR2 is SVGAGI. CDR3 loop: CASSYAARGVYEQYF. The CDR3 nucleotides are TGTGCCAGCAGTTACGCTGCCAGGGGGGTCTACGAGCAGTACTTC.

The rearrangement links TRBV24-1 to TRBJ2-3; 7 nucleotides agree with TRBD2. The last part of the DNA fits TRBJ2-7 better; the J call may be wrong. Per germline, CDR1 KGHDR and CDR2 SFDVKD. This CDR3 has 19 amino acids. The CDR3 DNA reads TGTGCCACCAGTGACCCCCGTGGGTCGGGGCGGGGGACCAAAGACACGCAGTACTTC. Translated: CATSDPRGSGRGTKDTQYF.